These 32 T cell receptor beta chains were all obtained from the same sample, sequenced in a study of tumor-infiltrating lymphocytes in primary liver carcinoma. TCR beta cDNA was reverse-transcribed from 450 to 500 ng of total RNA. The reaction used a constant-region primer and ProtoScript II reverse transcriptase. Researchers made the TCR beta libraries by running three nested multiplex PCR rounds with slightly modified ARM-PCR. Investigators reported that the first two PCR rounds, at about 9 cycles each, used TRBV1-TRBV30 forward primers with a C-beta reverse primer. TCRdb re-called the multiplex PCR reads through MiXCR, storing one row per CDR3 protein. The sample holds approximately 45,000 distinct CDR3 sequences, around 70% seen once. Between about 20 and 30 mg of unsorted bulk tissue served as the source from which RNA and DNA were co-extracted. The sequencing sample was made of liver tumor tissue from sampling region 2. Stated subset: tumor region T2, inferior pole. Every receptor here comes from a man aged 35 to 55 with primary liver carcinoma and hepatitis B virus infection.

This clonotype was recorded a few times. Germline is not matched at one junction end, which may reflect a read error. The chain recombines TRBV12-3 or TRBV12-4 with TRBJ2-5; 7 bases are a match to TRBD2. The CDR3 loop spans 12 amino acids. The CDR3 spells CASNLARETQYF. The CDR3 nucleotides are TGTGCCAGCAATTTAGCGCGGGAGACCCAATACTTC.

The chain combines TRBV6-2 or TRBV6-3 with TRBJ1-1; D unresolved. The CDR3 sequence is 11 residues long. Germline V gene lookup returns CDR1 MNHEY and CDR2 SVGEGT. The CDR3 DNA follows: TGTGGCATCAGTTCGGCATGGCCGGCTTTCTTT. Its translation: CGISSAWPAFF.

This clonotype is judged large. The V gene is TRBV11-2, the J gene TRBJ2-5; 10 nucleotides line up with TRBD2. The germline V gene has CDR1 SGHAT and CDR2 FQNNGV. Losses at the gene ends were 2 bases for V and 5 bases for J; bases not matched to a gene: 11. The CDR3 totals 17 residues. The CDR3 DNA sequence: TGTGCCAGCAGCTTAAGACTAGCGGGTGACTCGAGCGAGACCCAGTACTTC. This sequence encodes CASSLRLAGDSSETQYF.

Note on this clonotype: The junction departs from germline at one end; a sequencing error may be responsible. The chain has TRBV11-3 and TRBJ1-5; TRBD1 agrees at 7 bases. The CDR3 is 15 residues long. Germline assignment: CDR1 SGHNT and CDR2 YENEEA. CDR3 sequence reads: CAGSSDQGVAQPQHF. The DNA for the CDR3 is TGTGCCGGCAGCTCAGATCAGGGGGTGGCTCAGCCCCAGCATTTT.

The table lists this clonotype with a few counts. A single base separates this from a much larger clone, so it may be a read error. CDR3 sequence reads: CANSMAGTSGRGSYNEQFF. The CDR3 DNA follows: TGTGCCAATAGTATGGCTGGGACTAGCGGGAGGGGCTCCTACAATGAGCAGTTCTTC. The chain combines TRBV19 with TRBJ2-1; 16 bases match TRBD2. CDR3 size: 19 residues. Germline-derived CDR1 and CDR2 are LNHDA and SQIVND (reference sequence).

At least ten counts were recorded for this clonotype. The genes are TRBV28 and TRBJ1-2; 9 bases match TRBD1. V was clipped by 10 bases and J by 4 bases; unmatched bases: 4. The CDR3 is 12 residues long. Germline V CDR1 and CDR2: MDHEN, SYDVKM. CDR3 amino acids: CATADRGYGYTF. For the CDR3, the DNA is TGTGCCACCGCGGACAGGGGCTATGGCTACACCTTC.

Details on this clonotype: A read error may produce the germline difference seen at one junction end. The chain combines TRBV5-1 with TRBJ2-1; D is possibly TRBD2 (5 bases). The germline CDR1 and CDR2 sequences are SGHRS and YFSETQ. The length of the CDR3 is 13 residues. The CDR3 DNA sequence: TGTGCCAGCGGCCAGATACTGGGCAATGAGCAGTTCTTC. Encoded protein: CASGQILGNEQFF.

This chain connects TRBV7-9 to TRBJ2-7; the D gene is possibly TRBD2 (6 bases). CDR1 SEHNR and CDR2 FQNEAQ come from the germline V gene (reference sequence). The CDR3 contains 12 residues. CDR3 amino acids: CVGSLGLAEQYF. The CDR3 nucleotides are TGTGTCGGCAGCCTCGGGCTAGCGGAGCAGTACTTC.

Regarding this clonotype: At one boundary the junction diverges from the germline segment, which might be a read error. V usage is TRBV12-3 or TRBV12-4 and J usage is TRBJ2-7, with TRBD2 matching 7 bases. The CDR3 has 14 amino acids. DNA of the CDR3: TGTGCCAACAGTCTGCAGGGAGGGTCCTACGAGGAGTACTTC. Protein: CANSLQGGSYEEYF.

The DNA of the CDR3 is TGTGCCGGCAACTACGGACTAGCGGACGACACAGATACGCAGTATTTT. As protein: CAGNYGLADDTDTQYF. The chain links TRBV7-8 to TRBJ2-3, with 10 bases lining up with TRBD2. CDR1 and CDR2 from the germline V gene are SGHVS and FQNEAQ. The junction had 13 bases not matched to a gene; V was cut back by 11 bases and J by 2 bases. The CDR3 is 16 amino acids.

To note about this clonotype: The CDR3 end shows no conserved phenylalanine or tryptophan, and so a read error is likely. Because the CDR3's place on the DNA is in doubt, the DNA is left out and the CDR3 is given as listed by TCRdb. This chain connects TRBV11-3 to TRBJ2-7. Both ends counted, the CDR3 spans 14 residues. CDR1 and CDR2 (germline): SGHNT, YENEEA. CDR3 residues: CASSPGEGYYELYL.

A few counts support this clonotype. The gene calls are TRBV6-2 or TRBV6-3 and TRBJ1-2; D not certain. The CDR3 contains 12 residues. Germline assignment: CDR1 MNHEY and CDR2 SVGEGT. The V gene lost 7 bases and the J gene lost 4 bases, with 10 bases spanning the gap. CDR3 sequence: CASNPTAYGYTF. The CDR3 region has the DNA TGTGCCAGCAACCCAACGGCCTATGGCTACACCTTC.

Of note for this clonotype: Sequence at one end of the junction differs from germline and may be a read error. V is TRBV6-5 and J is TRBJ2-5; no definite D call. Germline V gives CDR1 MNHEY, CDR2 SVGAGI. This CDR3 comprises 13 residues. In nucleotides, the CDR3 is TGTACCAGCAGTTACCCCTGGGCGGAGACCCAGTACTTC. Translated: CTSSYPWAETQYF.

In regard to this clonotype: One junction end does not reproduce the germline sequence, and a read error may be involved. The V and J genes are TRBV6-1 and TRBJ2-7; D is ambiguous. Germline loops: CDR1 MNHNS, CDR2 SASEGT. The length of the CDR3 is 15 residues. In nucleotides, the CDR3 is TGTGCCAGTAGTGAAGTAGCAGGAGCAATCTACGAGCAGGACTTC. Protein sequence: CASSEVAGAIYEQDF.

As concerns this clonotype: The conserved phenylalanine or tryptophan is not found at the CDR3 terminus, so this likely reflects a read error. The V gene is TRBV4-2, the J gene TRBJ2-5; TRBD2 matches 8 bases. The CDR3 has 18 amino acids. Germline CDR1 is LGHNA and CDR2 is YNFKEQ. The CDR3 region has the DNA TGTGTCAGCAGCCTAACGACTAACGGGAGGGCCGGCTCGGAGACCCAGTACCTC. It encodes CVSSLTTNGRAGSETQYL.

In the case of this clonotype: At one of its ends the junction is not consistent with the germline gene, which may arise from a read error. The chain recombines TRBV5-1 with TRBJ2-1; the D gene is possibly TRBD2 (7 bases). Germline CDR1 and CDR2: SGHRS and YFSETQ. The CDR3 consists of 16 residues. The CDR3 bases are TGCGTCAGCAGCTTGACAGGCGGGAGTAGATATAATGAGCAGTTCTTC. Encoded protein: CVSSLTGGSRYNEQFF.

To note about this clonotype: A read error is likely, as this CDR3 ends without the conserved phenylalanine or tryptophan. J is TRBJ2-1 and V is TRBV11-2; TRBD2 is a possible D gene (5 bases). Germline CDR1 is SGHAT and CDR2 is FQNNGV. The CDR3 extends over 14 amino acids. CDR3 DNA sequence: TGTGCCAGTAGCTTGTCGGGGTCCGACAATGAGCAGTTCTCC. Protein product: CASSLSGSDNEQFS.

Remarks on this clonotype: The junction does not match germline at one end; this may be a read error. This chain joins TRBV29-1 and TRBJ2-5; D is unresolved. This CDR3 comprises 15 residues. Germline assignment: CDR1 SQVTM and CDR2 ANQGSEA. The DNA of the CDR3 is TGCGGCGTTGAATCCGCGACGGGTAGTTCGGAGACCCAGTACTTC. It translates to CGVESATGSSETQYF.

The chain recombines TRBV19 with TRBJ1-3; 7 bases are shared with TRBD1. The CDR3 has 16 residues. V was clipped by 7 bases and J by 0 bases; unmatched bases: 9. Germline CDR1 and CDR2: LNHDA and SQIVND (reference sequence). The chain's CDR3 is CASTPRGQVSGNTIYF. CDR3 in DNA: TGTGCCAGTACTCCTCGAGGACAGGTCTCTGGAAACACCATATATTTT.

About this clonotype: Likely a read error: the CDR3 ends without its conserved phenylalanine or tryptophan. This rearrangement joins TRBV11-3 to TRBJ2-1; D might be TRBD2 (6 bases). The CDR3 contains 17 residues. Germline V gene sequence: CDR1 SGHNT, CDR2 YENEEA. The CDR3 here is CACSLGVPGLSHDEQFS. The CDR3 DNA is TGTGCCTGCAGCTTAGGCGTACCGGGACTCTCCCACGATGAGCAGTTCTCC.

The chain joins TRBV29-1 to TRBJ1-5; no reliable D call. CDR3 length: 13 residues. V was trimmed by 4 bases and J by 3 bases, leaving 10 bases between them. In germline, CDR1 is SQVTM, CDR2 ANQGSEA. The CDR3 sequence is CSVVGYINQPQHF. CDR3 coding DNA: TGCAGCGTTGTCGGGTATATCAATCAGCCCCAGCATTTT.

Note on this clonotype: Its ends do not fully match the called genes, so a read error is possible. The rearrangement links TRBV11-2 to TRBJ1-2; TRBD1 might be the D (5 bases). The germline CDR1 and CDR2 sequences are SGHAT and FQNNGV. This CDR3 is 14 amino acids long. This chain's CDR3 is CASSLYGTAYGYAF. The CDR3 region has the DNA TGTGCCAGCAGCTTATATGGGACGGCCTATGGCTACGCCTTC.

In regard to this clonotype: A single base separates this from a much larger clone, so it may be a read error. The chain recombines TRBV2 with TRBJ1-6, with a weak D call TRBD1 (6 bases). CDR3 length: 13 residues. From germline, CDR1 is SNHLY and CDR2 FYNNEI. DNA for the CDR3: TGTGTCAGCAGTGGGGGGCGGGATTCACCCCTCCACTTT. Protein sequence: CVSSGGRDSPLHF.

As for this clonotype: The junction departs from germline at one end; a sequencing error may be responsible. The V call is TRBV11-1, the J call TRBJ1-6; D is perhaps TRBD1 (5 bases). The CDR3 extends over 13 amino acids. Germline CDR1 is SGHAT and CDR2 is FQDESV (reference sequence). The CDR3 spells CATSRTLVSPLLF. CDR3 nucleotide sequence: TGTGCCACCAGCCGGACACTCGTTTCACCCCTCCTCTTT.

A few counts support this clonotype. A junction end diverges from the germline sequence, so it may reflect a read error. J is TRBJ1-6 and V is TRBV11-1, with a tentative D call TRBD1 (5 bases). The CDR3 sequence is 13 residues long. Germline V gene data show CDR1 as SGHAT and CDR2 as FQDESV (reference sequence). The CDR3 spells CASSWTLVSPLHF. The DNA for the CDR3 is TGTGCTAGCAGCTGGACACTGGTTTCACCCCTGCACTTT.

This clonotype showed up just a few times. Being one base from a much bigger clone, this may be a read error. This chain uses TRBV7-9 with TRBJ2-5; a possible D gene is TRBD2 (5 bases). V was clipped by 4 bases and J by 9 bases, with 9 bases between them. This CDR3 spans 11 amino acids. The germline CDR1 and CDR2 sequences are SEHNR and FQNEAQ (reference sequence). Here the CDR3 reads CASSSLEAQYF. The CDR3 DNA reads TGTGCCAGCAGCTCGCTGGAGGCCCAGTACTTC.

CDR3 protein: CANWWTGNEQFF. The DNA for the CDR3 is TGTGCCAACTGGTGGACAGGGAATGAGCAGTTCTTC. The chain carries TRBV24-1 and TRBJ2-1; 8 bases agree with TRBD1. CDR1 KGHDR and CDR2 SFDVKD come from the germline V gene. V was clipped by 11 bases and J by 7 bases; unmatched bases: 6. The CDR3 spans 12 residues.

A few counts support this clonotype. At one of its ends the junction is not consistent with the germline gene, which may arise from a read error. This rearrangement joins TRBV11-1 to TRBJ2-1; D unclear. This CDR3 is 16 amino acids long. Germline CDR1 and CDR2: SGHAT and FQDESV (reference sequence). This CDR3 is CTSSPRVADSYNEQFF. DNA for the CDR3: TGTACCAGCAGCCCCCGGGTGGCGGACTCCTACAATGAGCAGTTCTTC.

On this clonotype: Sequence at one end of the junction differs from germline and may be a read error. The chain links TRBV4-3 to TRBJ2-3; D not certain. The CDR3 loop spans 14 amino acids. CDR1 is LGHNA and CDR2 is YSLEER in the germline V gene. CDR3 nucleotide sequence: TGCGCCAGCATCCAAGATGACGGGACAGATACGCAGTATTTT. This gives the protein CASIQDDGTDTQYF.

The V gene is TRBV6-6, the J gene TRBJ1-1; D is uncertain. The CDR3 loop spans 12 amino acids. Germline assignment: CDR1 MNHNY and CDR2 SVGAGI (reference sequence). Trimming took off 7 bases at V and 4 bases at J, with 10 bases between the two ends. The CDR3 DNA reads as TGTGCCAGCAATTGGGCGAGCACTGAAGCTTTCTTT. Translation: CASNWASTEAFF.

A remark on this clonotype: One junction end disagrees with the germline gene, perhaps due to a read error. V is TRBV29-1 and J is TRBJ1-2; a possible D gene is TRBD1 (5 bases). This CDR3 is 14 amino acids long. The germline CDR1 and CDR2 sequences are SQVTM and ANQGSEA. CDR3 bases: TGCATCGTTGGGGGGGTGGACTCATATTATGGCTACACCTTC. Translating gives CIVGGVDSYYGYTF. The variable domain in full, with the rest retrieved from reference TRBV29-1 and TRBJ1-2, is SAVISQKPSRDICQRGTSLTIQCQVDSQVTMMFWYRQQPGQSLTLIATANQGSEATYESGFVIDKFPISRPNLTFSTLTVSNMSPEDSSIYLCIVGGVDSYYGYTFGSGTRLTVV.

Comments on this clonotype: Relative to the germline gene, one junction end is altered; a read error may explain this. The J gene is TRBJ2-1, the V gene TRBV6-1; tentative D call: TRBD2 (5 bases). The CDR3 spans 13 residues. The V gene's germline CDR1 is MNHNS and CDR2 SASEGT. The CDR3 here is CASSDGIGNEQFF. The CDR3 coding sequence is TGTGCCAGCAGTGACGGGATAGGGAATGAACAGTTCTTC.